Listed here are 12 T cell receptor beta chains from one sample, sequenced in a study of blood T cell repertoires in COVID-19. Generated by immunoSEQ multiplex PCR, the TCRdb table keeps only in-frame clones and is missing some. The repertoire consists of about 250,000 clones, with under 95% occurring once and the leading ten covering less than 2.5%. Sequenced material: PBMCs or T cells enriched from blood (not recorded which). These receptors were obtained from a woman aged 18-29 years who had recovered from COVID-19.

A note on this clone: A clone one base away is much larger, so this may be a read error. This specimen includes other DNA sequences encoding the same CDR3. The chain has TRBV6-4 and TRBJ2-1, with D possibly being TRBD1 (5 bases). V gave up 0 bases and J gave up 8 bases, with 14 bases separating them. Germline CDR1 MRHNA, CDR2 SNTAGT. The CDR3 sequence is 15 residues long. DNA of the CDR3: TGTGCCAGCAGTGACTCCTTAGCAGGGTACGATGAGCAGTTCTTC. The encoded protein is CASSDSLAGYDEQFF.

CDR3 residues: CASSLNSLRTRRRELFF. The DNA of the CDR3 is TGTGCCAGCAGCTTAAATTCTCTCCGGACTAGGCGGCGGGAGCTGTTTTTT. The V gene is TRBV11-2, the J gene TRBJ2-2; 7 nucleotides align to TRBD2. The CDR3 covers 17 residues. J was trimmed by 9 bases and V by 2 bases; bases with no gene match: 15. Germline V CDR1 and CDR2: SGHAT, FQNNGV.

The rearrangement uses TRBV7-9 and TRBJ1-5; D gene ambiguous. CDR1 is SEHNR, CDR2 FQNEAQ, per germline (reference sequence). CDR3 size: 14 residues. The ends were cut back, 7 bases at V and 0 bases at J, with 10 bases in the middle. The chain's CDR3 is CASNPINSNQPQHF. The CDR3 nucleotides are TGTGCCAGCAACCCTATCAATAGCAATCAGCCCCAGCATTTT.

The rearrangement uses TRBV18 and TRBJ2-5; 7 nucleotides align to TRBD1. The germline V gene has CDR1 KGHSH and CDR2 LQKENI. With V trimmed by 3 bases and J by 1 base, 14 bases remained unmatched. The CDR3 is 18 residues long. This chain's CDR3 is CASSPRRPGTALQETQYF. In nucleotides, the CDR3 is TGTGCCAGCTCACCTCGTCGACCCGGGACAGCCCTCCAAGAGACCCAGTACTTC.

V and J are TRBV29-1 and TRBJ2-2; 11 positions agree with TRBD2. The V gene's germline CDR1 is SQVTM and CDR2 ANQGSEA. V lost 4 bases to trimming and J lost 5 bases; unmatched junction nucleotides: 6. This CDR3 is built from 15 residues. The CDR3 DNA follows: TGCAGCGTTGTATCGCTAGCGGGAGGAACCGGGGAGCTGTTTTTT. This gives the protein CSVVSLAGGTGELFF.

The chain carries TRBV5-1 and TRBJ2-3; the match to TRBD2 covers 10 bases. Germline CDR1 is SGHRS and CDR2 is YFSETQ. With 1 base clipped from V and 4 bases from J, the junction kept 3 bases outside the gene matches. This CDR3 spans 15 amino acids. CDR3 sequence: CASSLQGTSADTQYF. In nucleotides, the CDR3 is TGCGCCAGCAGCTTGCAGGGGACTAGCGCAGATACGCAGTATTTT. Full variable domain (missing parts from reference TRBV5-1 and TRBJ2-3): KAGVTQTPRYLIKTRGQQVTLSCSPISGHRSVSWYQQTPGQGLQFLFEYFSETQRNKGNFPGRFSGRQFSNSRSEMNVSTLELGDSALYLCASSLQGTSADTQYFGPGTRLTVL.

The rearrangement uses TRBV20-1 and TRBJ2-7, with 8 bases aligning to TRBD2. Germline lookup yields CDR1 DFQATT and CDR2 SNEGSKA (reference sequence). The CDR3 contains 15 residues. The trim removed 3 bases at V and 2 bases at J, leaving 9 bases unmatched. For the CDR3, the DNA is TGCAGTGCTAGTTCGGTTAGCGGGGAACCCTACGAGCAGTACTTC. The encoded protein is CSASSVSGEPYEQYF.

V gene TRBV5-1 combines with J gene TRBJ1-6, with unresolved D. V lost 2 bases and J 0 bases, leaving 6 bases between the germline ends. Germline assignment: CDR1 SGHRS and CDR2 YFSETQ. This CDR3 has 15 residues. The CDR3 loop is CASSFESSYNSPLHF. The CDR3 bases are TGCGCCAGCAGCTTCGAGAGCTCCTATAATTCACCCCTCCACTTT. Combining the CDR3 with reference TRBV5-1 and TRBJ1-6 gives the whole variable domain KAGVTQTPRYLIKTRGQQVTLSCSPISGHRSVSWYQQTPGQGLQFLFEYFSETQRNKGNFPGRFSGRQFSNSRSEMNVSTLELGDSALYLCASSFESSYNSPLHFGNGTRLTVT.

This chain links TRBV5-4 with TRBJ1-2; D is undetermined. Germline values: CDR1 SGHNT, CDR2 YYREEE (reference sequence). Deletions cut 0 bases from V and 0 bases from J, with 12 bases between. There are 16 residues in the CDR3. The CDR3 bases are TGTGCCAGCAGCTTGGGGGTGGAGAAAGCTAACTATGGCTACACCTTC. It translates to CASSLGVEKANYGYTF.

The chain recombines TRBV3-1 (or the pseudogene TRBV3-2) with TRBJ2-5; 8 nucleotides match TRBD2. The CDR3 runs to 15 residues. Germline V gives CDR1 LGHDT, CDR2 YNNKEL (reference sequence). Trimming cost V 7 bases and J 2 bases; bases outside gene matches: 9. CDR3: CASIRGGRAQETQYF. The CDR3 bases are TGTGCCAGCATACGGGGGGGACGAGCACAAGAGACCCAGTACTTC.

This chain links TRBV27 with TRBJ1-1; the D is unclear. The V end lost 0 bases, the J end lost 11 bases, and 16 bases lay between the germline ends. The germline CDR1 and CDR2 sequences are MNHEY and SMNVEV (reference sequence). The CDR3 runs 14 residues. The CDR3 DNA sequence: TGTGCCAGCAGTTTATCTTCTAGTTCGTCGGCGGCTTTCTTT. Its protein is CASSLSSSSSAAFF.

This sequence joins TRBV7-3 and TRBJ2-7; 7 positions agree with TRBD1. Germline lookup yields CDR1 SGHTA and CDR2 FQGTGA. CDR3 length: 16 residues. V was pared by 2 bases and J by 4 bases, with 11 bases of the junction left unmatched. CDR3 in amino acids: CASSLGSYRDSYEQYF. CDR3 coding DNA: TGTGCCAGCAGCTTAGGTTCCTACCGGGACAGTTACGAGCAGTACTTC.